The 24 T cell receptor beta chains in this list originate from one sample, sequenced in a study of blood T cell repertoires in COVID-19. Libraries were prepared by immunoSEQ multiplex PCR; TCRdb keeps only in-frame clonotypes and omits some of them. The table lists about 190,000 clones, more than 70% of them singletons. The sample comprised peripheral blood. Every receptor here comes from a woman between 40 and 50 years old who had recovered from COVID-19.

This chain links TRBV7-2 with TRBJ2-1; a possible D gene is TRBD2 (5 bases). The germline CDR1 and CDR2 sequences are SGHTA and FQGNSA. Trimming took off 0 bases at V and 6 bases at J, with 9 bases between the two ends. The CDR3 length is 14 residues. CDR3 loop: CASSLAGILNEQFF. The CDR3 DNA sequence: TGTGCCAGCAGCTTAGCCGGGATCCTCAATGAGCAGTTCTTC.

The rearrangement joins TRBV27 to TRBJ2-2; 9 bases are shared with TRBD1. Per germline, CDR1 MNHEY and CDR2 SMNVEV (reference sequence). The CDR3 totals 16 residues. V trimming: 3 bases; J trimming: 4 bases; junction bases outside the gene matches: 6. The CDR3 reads CASSLSGTGTTGELFF. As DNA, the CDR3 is TGTGCCAGCAGTTTGTCCGGGACAGGGACCACCGGGGAGCTGTTTTTT.

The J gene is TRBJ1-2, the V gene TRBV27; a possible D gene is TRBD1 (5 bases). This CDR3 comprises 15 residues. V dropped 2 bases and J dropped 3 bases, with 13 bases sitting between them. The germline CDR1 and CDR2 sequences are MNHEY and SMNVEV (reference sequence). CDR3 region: CASSLSPGWHYGYTF. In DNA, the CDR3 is TGTGCCAGCAGTTTAAGTCCAGGGTGGCACTATGGCTACACCTTC.

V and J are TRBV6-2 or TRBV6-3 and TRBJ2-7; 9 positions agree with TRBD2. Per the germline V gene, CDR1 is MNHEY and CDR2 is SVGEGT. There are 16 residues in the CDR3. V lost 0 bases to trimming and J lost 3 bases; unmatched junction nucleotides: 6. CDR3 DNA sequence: TGTGCCAGCAGTTACTCGCGGCTAGCGGGGAACTACGAGCAGTACTTC. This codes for CASSYSRLAGNYEQYF.

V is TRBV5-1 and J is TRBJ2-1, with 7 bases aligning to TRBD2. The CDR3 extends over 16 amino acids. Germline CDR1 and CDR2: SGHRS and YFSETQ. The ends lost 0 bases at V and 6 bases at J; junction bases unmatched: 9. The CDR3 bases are TGCGCCAGCAGCTTGGTAGCCAGCGGGATAGGCAATGAGCAGTTCTTC. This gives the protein CASSLVASGIGNEQFF.

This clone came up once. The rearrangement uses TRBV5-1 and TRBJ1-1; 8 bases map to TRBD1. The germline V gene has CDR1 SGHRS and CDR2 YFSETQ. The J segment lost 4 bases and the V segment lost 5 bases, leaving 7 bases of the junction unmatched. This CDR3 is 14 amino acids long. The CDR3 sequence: CASRMTGAVTEAFF. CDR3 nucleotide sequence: TGCGCCAGCAGAATGACAGGGGCCGTCACTGAAGCTTTCTTT.

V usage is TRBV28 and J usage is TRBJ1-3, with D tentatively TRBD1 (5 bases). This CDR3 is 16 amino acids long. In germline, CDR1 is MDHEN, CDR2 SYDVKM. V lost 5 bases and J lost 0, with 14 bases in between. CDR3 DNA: TGTGCCAGCAGTCCCCCGACAGCACGCTCTGGAAACACCATATATTTT. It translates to CASSPPTARSGNTIYF.

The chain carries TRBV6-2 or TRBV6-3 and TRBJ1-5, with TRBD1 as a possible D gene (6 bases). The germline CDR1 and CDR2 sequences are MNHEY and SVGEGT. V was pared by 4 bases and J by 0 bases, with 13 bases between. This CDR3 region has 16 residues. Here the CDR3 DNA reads TGTGCCAGCAGTTCCGACAGGCCCTATAGCAATCAGCCCCAGCATTTT. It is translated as CASSSDRPYSNQPQHF.

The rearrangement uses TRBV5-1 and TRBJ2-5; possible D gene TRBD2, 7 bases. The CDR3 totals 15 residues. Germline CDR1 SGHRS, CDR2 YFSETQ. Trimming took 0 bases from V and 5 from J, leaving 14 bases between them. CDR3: CASSLGAQGGETQYF. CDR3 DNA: TGCGCCAGCAGCTTGGGGGCACAGGGAGGGGAGACCCAGTACTTC.

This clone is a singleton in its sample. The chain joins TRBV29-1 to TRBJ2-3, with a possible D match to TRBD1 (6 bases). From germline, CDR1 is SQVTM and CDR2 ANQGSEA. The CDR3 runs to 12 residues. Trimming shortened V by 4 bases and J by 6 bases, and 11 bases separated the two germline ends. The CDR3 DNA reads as TGCAGCGTTGCTTACAGGGAGGATACGCAGTATTTT. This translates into CSVAYREDTQYF.

The DNA for the CDR3 is TGTGCCAGCAGCTTAGGGTCAGGTGCGACAGGGAGGTTGTATTTT. As protein: CASSLGSGATGRLYF. V usage is TRBV13 and J usage is TRBJ2-3, with a tentative D call TRBD1 (7 bases). CDR1 and CDR2 (germline): PRHDT, FYEKMQ (reference sequence). Trimming shortened V by 0 bases and J by 14 bases, and 21 bases separated the two germline ends. This CDR3 spans 15 amino acids.

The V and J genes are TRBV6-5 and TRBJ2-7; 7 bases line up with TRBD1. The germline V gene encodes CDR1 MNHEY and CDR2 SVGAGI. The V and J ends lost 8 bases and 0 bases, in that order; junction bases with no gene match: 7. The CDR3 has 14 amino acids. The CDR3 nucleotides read TGTGCCAGCGTGAGGACAGGCACCTCCTACGAGCAGTACTTC. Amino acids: CASVRTGTSYEQYF.

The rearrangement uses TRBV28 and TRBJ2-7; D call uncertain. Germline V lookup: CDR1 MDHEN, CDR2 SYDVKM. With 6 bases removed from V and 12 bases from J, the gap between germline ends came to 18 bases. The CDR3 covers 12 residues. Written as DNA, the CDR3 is TGTGCCAGCAGCCAACAAATGGAAGCGCGGTACTTC. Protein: CASSQQMEARYF.

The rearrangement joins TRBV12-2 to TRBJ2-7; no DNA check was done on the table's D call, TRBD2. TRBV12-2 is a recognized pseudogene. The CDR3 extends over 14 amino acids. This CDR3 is CASRSTTRTYEQYF. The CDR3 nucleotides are TGTGCAAGTCGCTCCACGACTAGGACCTACGAGCAGTACTTC.

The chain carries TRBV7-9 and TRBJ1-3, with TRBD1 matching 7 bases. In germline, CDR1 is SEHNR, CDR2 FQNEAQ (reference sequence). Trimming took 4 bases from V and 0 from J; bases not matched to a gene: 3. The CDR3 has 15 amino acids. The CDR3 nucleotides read TGTGCCAGCAGCTCGACAGGGTCCTCTGGAAACACCATATATTTT. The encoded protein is CASSSTGSSGNTIYF.

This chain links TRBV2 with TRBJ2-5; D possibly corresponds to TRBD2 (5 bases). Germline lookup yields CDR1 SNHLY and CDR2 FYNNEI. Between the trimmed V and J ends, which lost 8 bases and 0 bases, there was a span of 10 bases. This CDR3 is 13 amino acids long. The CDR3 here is CASDGGYQETQYF. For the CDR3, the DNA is TGTGCCAGCGACGGCGGGTACCAAGAGACCCAGTACTTC.

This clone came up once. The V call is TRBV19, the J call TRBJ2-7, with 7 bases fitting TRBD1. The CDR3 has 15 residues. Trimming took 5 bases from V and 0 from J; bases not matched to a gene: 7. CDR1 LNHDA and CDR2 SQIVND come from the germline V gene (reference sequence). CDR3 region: CASSPRTGGSYEQYF. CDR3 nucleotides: TGTGCCAGTAGTCCCCGGACAGGAGGCTCCTACGAGCAGTACTTC. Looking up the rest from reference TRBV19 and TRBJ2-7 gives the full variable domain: DGGITQSPKYLFRKEGQNVTLSCEQNLNHDAMYWYRQDPGQGLRLIYYSQIVNDFQKGDIAEGYSVSREKKESFPLTVTSAQKNPTAFYLCASSPRTGGSYEQYFGPGTRLTVT.

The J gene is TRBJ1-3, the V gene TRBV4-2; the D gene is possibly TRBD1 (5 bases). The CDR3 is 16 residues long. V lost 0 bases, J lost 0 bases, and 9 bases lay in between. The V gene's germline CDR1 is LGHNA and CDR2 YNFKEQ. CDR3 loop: CASSQDRVLSGNTIYF. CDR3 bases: TGTGCCAGCAGCCAAGACAGGGTCCTCTCTGGAAACACCATATATTTT.

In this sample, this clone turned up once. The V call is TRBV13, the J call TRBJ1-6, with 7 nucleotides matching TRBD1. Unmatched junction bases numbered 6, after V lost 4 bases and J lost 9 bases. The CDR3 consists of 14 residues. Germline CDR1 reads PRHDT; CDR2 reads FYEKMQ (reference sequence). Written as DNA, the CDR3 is TGTGCCAGCAGCTCCGACAGGGCGGCTTCACCCCTCCACTTT. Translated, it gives CASSSDRAASPLHF.

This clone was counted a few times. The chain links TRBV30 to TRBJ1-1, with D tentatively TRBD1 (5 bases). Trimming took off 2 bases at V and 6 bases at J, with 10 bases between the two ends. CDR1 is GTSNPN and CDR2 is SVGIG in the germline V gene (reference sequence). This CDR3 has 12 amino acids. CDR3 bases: TGTGCCTGGAGTCTGACAGTTGCTGAAGCTTTCTTT. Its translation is CAWSLTVAEAFF.

CDR3 coding DNA: TGCGCCAGCAGTCAAAAGACAGGCCCGCGGCGGTACGAGCAGTACTTC. Encoded protein: CASSQKTGPRRYEQYF. V usage is TRBV23-1 and J usage is TRBJ2-7; D might be TRBD1 (6 bases). TRBV23-1 is an ORF; its function is uncertain. Trimming removed 2 bases at V and 4 bases at J, with 18 bases between. The CDR3 runs to 16 residues.

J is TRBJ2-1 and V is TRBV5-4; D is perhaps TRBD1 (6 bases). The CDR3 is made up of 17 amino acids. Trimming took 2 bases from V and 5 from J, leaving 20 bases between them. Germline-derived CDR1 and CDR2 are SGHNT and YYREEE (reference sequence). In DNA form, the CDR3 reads TGTGCCAGCAGCTTTGGGCGTAGGCAGGGGCGAGACAATGAGCAGTTCTTC. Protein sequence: CASSFGRRQGRDNEQFF.

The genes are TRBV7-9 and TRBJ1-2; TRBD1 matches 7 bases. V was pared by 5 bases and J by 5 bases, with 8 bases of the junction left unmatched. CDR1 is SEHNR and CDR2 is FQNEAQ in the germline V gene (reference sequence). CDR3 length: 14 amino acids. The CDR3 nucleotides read TGTGCCAGCAGCCCGGGACAGAGACTTTATGGCTACACCTTC. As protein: CASSPGQRLYGYTF.

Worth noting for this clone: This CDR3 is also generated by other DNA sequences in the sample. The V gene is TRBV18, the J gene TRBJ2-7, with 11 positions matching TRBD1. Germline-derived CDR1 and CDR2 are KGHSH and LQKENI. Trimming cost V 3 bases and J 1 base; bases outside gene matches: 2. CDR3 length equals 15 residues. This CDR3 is CASSPGTGGSYEQYF. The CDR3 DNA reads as TGTGCCAGCTCACCCGGGACAGGGGGATCCTACGAGCAGTACTTC.